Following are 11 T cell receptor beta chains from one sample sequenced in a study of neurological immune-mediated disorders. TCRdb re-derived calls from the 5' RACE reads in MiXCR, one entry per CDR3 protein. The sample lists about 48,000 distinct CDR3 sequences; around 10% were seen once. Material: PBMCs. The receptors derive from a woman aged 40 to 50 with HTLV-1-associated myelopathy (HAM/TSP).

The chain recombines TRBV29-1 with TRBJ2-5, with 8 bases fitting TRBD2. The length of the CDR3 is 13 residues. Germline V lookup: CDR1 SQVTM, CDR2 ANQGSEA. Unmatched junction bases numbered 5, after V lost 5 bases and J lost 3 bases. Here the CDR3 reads CSVFPGGEETQYF. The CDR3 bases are TGCAGCGTTTTCCCGGGGGGGGAAGAGACCCAGTACTTC.

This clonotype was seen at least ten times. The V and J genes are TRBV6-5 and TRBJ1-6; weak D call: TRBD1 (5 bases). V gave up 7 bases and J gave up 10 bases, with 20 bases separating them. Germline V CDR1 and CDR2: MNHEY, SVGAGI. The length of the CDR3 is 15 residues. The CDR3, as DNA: TGTGCCAGCACCCTAAACCAGGGTTTGGAATCACCCCTCCACTTT. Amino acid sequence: CASTLNQGLESPLHF.

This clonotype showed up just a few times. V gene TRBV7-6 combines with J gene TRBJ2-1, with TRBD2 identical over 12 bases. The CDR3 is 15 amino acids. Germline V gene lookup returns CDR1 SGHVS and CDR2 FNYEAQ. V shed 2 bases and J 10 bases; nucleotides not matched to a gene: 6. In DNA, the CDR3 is TGTGCCAGCAGCTTATCTAGCGGGGGGGCATTGGAGCAGTTCTTC. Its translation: CASSLSSGGALEQFF. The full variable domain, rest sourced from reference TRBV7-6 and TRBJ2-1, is GAGVSQSPRYKVTKRGQDVALRCDPISGHVSLYWYRQALGQGPEFLTYFNYEAQQDKSGLPNDRFSAERPEGSISTLTIQRTEQRDSAMYRCASSLSSGGALEQFFGPGTRLTVL.

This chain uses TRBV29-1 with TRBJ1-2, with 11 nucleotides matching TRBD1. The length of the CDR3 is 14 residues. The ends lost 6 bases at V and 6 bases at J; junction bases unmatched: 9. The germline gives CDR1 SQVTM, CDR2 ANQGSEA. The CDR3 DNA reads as TGCAGCGTGATCCCGGGACAGGGGGAAGATGGCTACACCTTC. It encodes CSVIPGQGEDGYTF.

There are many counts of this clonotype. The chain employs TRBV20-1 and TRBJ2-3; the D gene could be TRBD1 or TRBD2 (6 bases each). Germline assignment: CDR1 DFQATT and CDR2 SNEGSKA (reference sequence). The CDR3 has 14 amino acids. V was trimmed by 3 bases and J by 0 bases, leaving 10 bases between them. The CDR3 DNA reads TGCAGTGCTAGGGGGGCGGGGAGCACAGATACGCAGTATTTT. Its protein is CSARGAGSTDTQYF.

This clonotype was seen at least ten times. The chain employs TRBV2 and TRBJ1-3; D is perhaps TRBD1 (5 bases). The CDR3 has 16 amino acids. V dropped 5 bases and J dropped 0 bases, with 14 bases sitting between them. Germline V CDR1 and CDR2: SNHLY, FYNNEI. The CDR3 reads CASSLTQAYSGNTIYF. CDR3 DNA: TGTGCCAGCAGTTTGACACAGGCCTACTCTGGAAACACCATATATTTT.

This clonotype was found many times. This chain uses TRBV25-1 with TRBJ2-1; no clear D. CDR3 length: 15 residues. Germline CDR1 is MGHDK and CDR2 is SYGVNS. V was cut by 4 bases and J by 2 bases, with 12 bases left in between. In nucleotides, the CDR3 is TGTGCCAGCAGTGGGGGTTGGAGCCCCTACAATGAGCAGTTCTTC. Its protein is CASSGGWSPYNEQFF.

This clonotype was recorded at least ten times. The CDR3: CASSPRQGAEAFF. As DNA, the CDR3 is TGTGCCAGCTCCCCTAGACAAGGGGCTGAAGCTTTCTTT. This chain connects TRBV18 to TRBJ1-1, with D tentatively TRBD1 (5 bases). Trimming cost V 6 bases and J 6 bases, with 14 bases left between them. This CDR3 has 13 amino acids. From germline, CDR1 is KGHSH and CDR2 LQKENI.

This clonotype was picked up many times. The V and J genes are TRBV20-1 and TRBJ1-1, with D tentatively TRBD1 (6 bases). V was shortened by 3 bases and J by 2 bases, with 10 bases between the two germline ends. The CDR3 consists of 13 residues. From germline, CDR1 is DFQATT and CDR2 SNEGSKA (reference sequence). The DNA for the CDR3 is TGCAGTGCTAGTAACAGGGTTAACACTGAAGCTTTCTTT. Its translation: CSASNRVNTEAFF.

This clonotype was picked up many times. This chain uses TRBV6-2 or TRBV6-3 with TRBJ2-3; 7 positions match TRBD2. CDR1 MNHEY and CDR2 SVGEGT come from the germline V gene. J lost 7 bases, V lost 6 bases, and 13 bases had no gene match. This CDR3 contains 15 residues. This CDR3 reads CASRERGFASNTQYF. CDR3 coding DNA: TGTGCCAGCAGGGAGCGGGGCTTCGCTTCAAATACGCAGTATTTT.

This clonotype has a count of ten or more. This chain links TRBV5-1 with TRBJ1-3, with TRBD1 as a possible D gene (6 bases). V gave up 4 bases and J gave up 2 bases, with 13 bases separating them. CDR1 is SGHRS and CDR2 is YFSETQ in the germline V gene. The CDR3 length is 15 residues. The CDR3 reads CASSDKQGPGNTIYF. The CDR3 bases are TGCGCCAGCAGCGACAAACAGGGTCCTGGAAACACCATATATTTT.